The 3 T cell receptor beta chains reported below all come from one sample, sequenced in a study of T cells in Graves' hyperthyroidism and ophthalmopathy. RNA transcripts were the template for amplifying TCR beta CDR3 regions. The HTBI primer set served for first-round RT-PCR of the TCR CDR3. TCRdb recomputed calls from the multiplex PCR reads with MiXCR, one row per CDR3 protein. Here the sample spans roughly 720,000 distinct CDR3 sequences, roughly 17% being singletons. Sequencing input: blood. These receptors were collected from a man between 45 and 60 years old with Graves' hyperthyroidism.

This clonotype was recorded a few times. In DNA form, the CDR3 reads TGCAGTGCCGAAGACAGGGGACCCACAGATACGCAGTATTTT. This sequence encodes CSAEDRGPTDTQYF. The gene calls are TRBV20-1 and TRBJ2-3, with 8 bases aligning to TRBD1. Germline CDR1 reads DFQATT; CDR2 reads SNEGSKA (reference sequence). Losses at the gene ends were 6 bases for V and 2 bases for J; bases not matched to a gene: 7. The CDR3 spans 14 residues.

There are many counts of this clonotype. The chain couples TRBV30 to TRBJ1-4; a possible D gene is TRBD1 (5 bases). This CDR3 has 12 amino acids. V was trimmed by 4 bases and J by 11 bases, leaving 14 bases between them. Looked up from germline, CDR1 is GTSNPN and CDR2 is SVGIG (reference sequence). The CDR3 nucleotides read TGTGCCTGGAAGGGGATAGATAGCAAACTGTTTTTT. Its protein product is CAWKGIDSKLFF.

The chain carries TRBV6-1 and TRBJ2-2; D is uncertain. Germline assignment: CDR1 MNHNS and CDR2 SASEGT. The V end lost 2 bases, the J end lost 7 bases, and 8 bases lay between the germline ends. This CDR3 has 13 residues. The CDR3: CASSERFNGELFF. CDR3 nucleotides: TGTGCCAGCAGTGAAAGGTTTAACGGGGAGCTGTTTTTT.